The 27 T cell receptor beta chains presented below share a single source sample, sequenced in a study of blood T cell repertoires in COVID-19. Assay: immunoSEQ multiplex PCR; the TCRdb copy retains only in-frame clones and omits some. The sample lists more than 70,000 clones; about nine tenths were seen once. The specimen sequenced was peripheral blood. These receptors were obtained from a man in his forties or fifties with active or convalescent COVID-19.

The chain links TRBV6-6 to TRBJ2-3, with TRBD1 as a possible D gene (5 bases). Trimming pared 7 bases from V and 4 bases from J, leaving 15 bases between. This CDR3 has 14 amino acids. The germline V gene encodes CDR1 MNHNY and CDR2 SVGAGI (reference sequence). The CDR3 DNA sequence: TGTGCCAGCAACCCTGGACAAGGGGCAGATACGCAGTATTTT. It codes for CASNPGQGADTQYF.

This rearrangement joins TRBV5-1 to TRBJ1-1; 11 nucleotides match TRBD1. The CDR3 loop spans 16 amino acids. Germline V gene sequence: CDR1 SGHRS, CDR2 YFSETQ. Unmatched junction bases numbered 6, after V lost 4 bases and J lost 1 base. This CDR3 is CASSQGQGVGNTEAFF. The DNA for the CDR3 is TGCGCCAGCAGCCAGGGACAGGGGGTGGGGAACACTGAAGCTTTCTTT.

The chain links TRBV24-1 to TRBJ2-2, with 9 positions matching TRBD2. After removal of 2 bases from V and 5 bases from J, the junction contained 5 bases not matched to a gene. This CDR3 contains 16 residues. Looked up from germline, CDR1 is KGHDR and CDR2 is SFDVKD. CDR3 nucleotides: TGTGCCACCAGTGATTCTAGCGGGGCTATTACCGGGGAGCTGTTTTTT. Its translation is CATSDSSGAITGELFF.

V gene TRBV28 combines with J gene TRBJ1-6; D not certain. Trimming removed 6 bases at V and 2 bases at J, with 11 bases between. Looked up from germline, CDR1 is MDHEN and CDR2 is SYDVKM. CDR3 length: 15 amino acids. Here the CDR3 reads CASRTLTPYNSPLHF. DNA for the CDR3: TGTGCCAGCAGGACCTTGACACCCTATAATTCACCCCTCCACTTT.

The chain joins TRBV5-1 to TRBJ1-5; D unclear. CDR3 size: 16 residues. CDR1 is SGHRS, CDR2 YFSETQ, per germline. The germline V and J ends were trimmed by 0 bases and 1 base, with 11 bases remaining between them. CDR3 coding DNA: TGCGCCAGCAGCTTGGGGGAGAGGGCCAGCAATCAGCCCCAGCATTTT. Residues: CASSLGERASNQPQHF.

The V call is TRBV25-1, the J call TRBJ2-1; TRBD2 matches at 9 bases. Germline CDR1 MGHDK, CDR2 SYGVNS. V trimming: 8 bases; J trimming: 10 bases; junction bases outside the gene matches: 9. The CDR3 has 13 amino acids. Here the CDR3 DNA reads TGTGCCAGCGGGCTAGCGGGGACCCAAGAGCAGTTCTTC. It codes for CASGLAGTQEQFF.

The rearrangement links TRBV3-1 (or the pseudogene TRBV3-2) to TRBJ1-6; D not resolved. The CDR3 is made up of 15 amino acids. Germline V gene lookup returns CDR1 LGHDT and CDR2 YNNKEL (reference sequence). Trimming removed 4 bases at V and 3 bases at J, with 10 bases between. CDR3 nucleotide sequence: TGTGCCAGCAGCCGGGGAGAAGTCTATAATTCACCCCTCCACTTT. Translating gives CASSRGEVYNSPLHF.

The chain employs TRBV6-5 and TRBJ1-1; 9 nucleotides match TRBD1. The length of the CDR3 is 15 residues. V shed 4 bases, J shed 4 bases, and the junction held 7 bases outside the gene matches. Germline loops: CDR1 MNHEY, CDR2 SVGAGI. CDR3 in amino acids: CASSSEQGARTEAFF. CDR3 bases: TGTGCCAGCAGTTCCGAACAGGGGGCTCGCACTGAAGCTTTCTTT.

This clone has only one observation. The chain carries TRBV2 and TRBJ2-7; weak D call: TRBD2 (5 bases). V was clipped by 1 base and J by 6 bases, with 13 bases between them. The CDR3 runs to 14 residues. CDR1 is SNHLY and CDR2 is FYNNEI in the germline V gene. The DNA of the CDR3 is TGTGCCAGCAGTGAAGAAAGCGGACCGTTCGAGCAGTACGTC. Its protein is CASSEESGPFEQYV.

There are a few counts of this clone. The chain has TRBV6-1 and TRBJ1-3, with D possibly TRBD1 on 6 matching bases. Trimming stripped 3 bases from V and 0 bases from J, with 12 bases between. Germline V gives CDR1 MNHNS, CDR2 SASEGT. CDR3 length: 16 residues. CDR3 loop: CASSDGGGSSGNTIYF. In DNA form, the CDR3 reads TGTGCCAGCAGTGATGGGGGGGGCAGCTCTGGAAACACCATATATTTT.

CDR3 in DNA: TGTGCCTGGAGTCCCGGGGATAACTATGGCTACACCTTC. Encoded protein: CAWSPGDNYGYTF. The chain recombines TRBV30 with TRBJ1-2; D call uncertain. CDR1 and CDR2 (germline): GTSNPN, SVGIG (reference sequence). V shed 2 bases and J shed 1 base, with 8 bases lying between them. This CDR3 is built from 13 residues. The whole variable domain, filled in from reference TRBV30 and TRBJ1-2, reads SQTIHQWPATLVQPVGSPLSLECTVEGTSNPNLYWYRQAAGRGLQLLFYSVGIGQISSEVPQNLSASRPQDRQFILSSKKLLLSDSGFYLCAWSPGDNYGYTFGSGTRLTVV.

This clone has a single count. This rearrangement joins TRBV6-1 to TRBJ2-5, with 8 bases lining up with TRBD1. With V trimmed by 1 base and J by 12 bases, 7 bases remained unmatched. Germline assignment: CDR1 MNHNS and CDR2 SASEGT. CDR3 length: 13 residues. Here the CDR3 reads CASSEDIDRGKYF. The DNA of the CDR3 is TGTGCCAGCAGTGAAGATATCGACAGGGGAAAGTACTTC.

The chain is built from TRBV29-1 and TRBJ2-1; a possible D gene is TRBD1 (6 bases). V shed 5 bases and J shed 7 bases, with 15 bases lying between them. The germline V gene encodes CDR1 SQVTM and CDR2 ANQGSEA. This CDR3 is built from 13 residues. CDR3 amino acids: CSVSPTGRNEQFF. Here the CDR3 DNA reads TGCAGCGTTAGCCCGACAGGTCGAAATGAGCAGTTCTTC.

The CDR3 nucleotides read TGTGCCAGCAGCGTGAGGAACACTGAAGCTTTCTTT. It specifies CASSVRNTEAFF. The V call is TRBV9, the J call TRBJ1-1, with D unresolved. CDR3 length equals 12 residues. V was shortened by 2 bases and J by 1 base, with 3 bases between the two germline ends. Germline-derived CDR1 and CDR2 are SGDLS and YYNGEE.

This chain joins TRBV4-1 and TRBJ1-1; the D gene is possibly TRBD1 (5 bases). Trimming took off 4 bases at V and 1 base at J, with 13 bases between the two ends. CDR3 length: 15 amino acids. Germline assignment: CDR1 MGHRA and CDR2 YSYEKL. CDR3 DNA sequence: TGCGCCAGCAGCCCTGTCGACAGAGAGAACACTGAAGCTTTCTTT. Its translation: CASSPVDRENTEAFF.

V and J are TRBV5-4 and TRBJ1-2; tentative D call: TRBD1 (6 bases). The germline V and J ends were trimmed by 4 bases and 2 bases, with 12 bases remaining between them. Germline V gene data show CDR1 as SGHNT and CDR2 as YYREEE (reference sequence). The CDR3 length is 14 residues. CDR3 DNA sequence: TGTGCCAGCAGCCAGGACAGCTTAAACTATGGCTACACCTTC. It translates to CASSQDSLNYGYTF. The full variable domain, in which reference TRBV5-4 and TRBJ1-2 provide the parts outside the CDR3, is ETGVTQSPTHLIKTRGQQVTLRCSSQSGHNTVSWYQQALGQGPQFIFQYYREEENGRGNFPPRFSGLQFPNYSSELNVNALELDDSALYLCASSQDSLNYGYTFGSGTRLTVV.

This chain links TRBV28 with TRBJ1-5; TRBD1 agrees at 7 bases. Germline CDR1 is MDHEN and CDR2 is SYDVKM. This CDR3 has 15 residues. V gave up 6 bases and J gave up 3 bases; unmatched junction bases: 8. This CDR3 reads CASRQPGQNNQPQHF. DNA of the CDR3: TGTGCCAGCAGACAACCGGGACAGAACAATCAGCCCCAGCATTTT.

This chain links TRBV5-1 with TRBJ1-2; D not certain. V lost 2 bases and J lost 3, with 11 bases in between. Germline CDR1 is SGHRS and CDR2 is YFSETQ. CDR3 size: 14 residues. CDR3 sequence reads: CASSFLGGDYGYTF. The CDR3 DNA reads TGCGCCAGCAGCTTCTTAGGCGGAGACTATGGCTACACCTTC.

This chain connects TRBV7-9 to TRBJ2-2; 10 nucleotides align to TRBD2. This CDR3 spans 15 amino acids. CDR1 and CDR2 from the germline V gene are SEHNR and FQNEAQ (reference sequence). Trimming at V came to 5 bases and at J to 1 base, leaving 1 base not matched to a gene. CDR3: CASSRTSGNTGELFF. The CDR3 nucleotides read TGTGCCAGCAGCCGGACTAGCGGGAACACCGGGGAGCTGTTTTTT. Drawing the rest from reference TRBV7-9 and TRBJ2-2, the complete variable domain is DTGVSQNPRHKITKRGQNVTFRCDPISEHNRLYWYRQTLGQGPEFLTYFQNEAQLEKSRLLSDRFSAERPKGSFSTLEIQRTEQGDSAMYLCASSRTSGNTGELFFGEGSRLTVL.

The chain joins TRBV6-1 to TRBJ1-5; D unresolved. This CDR3 comprises 14 residues. Between the trimmed V and J ends, which lost 0 bases and 6 bases, there was a span of 9 bases. Germline CDR1 and CDR2: MNHNS and SASEGT. Here the CDR3 DNA reads TGTGCCAGCAGTGAAGCGAGGGAGACTCAGCCCCAGCATTTT. Translated, it gives CASSEARETQPQHF.

This rearrangement joins TRBV3-1 (or the pseudogene TRBV3-2) to TRBJ1-1; 7 bases match TRBD1. Germline trimming cut 1 base from V and 0 bases from J; bases unmatched to any gene: 11. This CDR3 is built from 18 residues. Germline V gene data show CDR1 as LGHDT and CDR2 as YNNKEL (reference sequence). CDR3 amino acids: CASSQVKTGLFMNTEAFF. Written as DNA, the CDR3 is TGTGCCAGCAGCCAAGTGAAGACAGGGCTATTCATGAACACTGAAGCTTTCTTT.

This sequence joins TRBV6-5 and TRBJ2-2; D may be TRBD2 (6 bases). With 5 bases removed from V and 5 bases from J, the gap between germline ends came to 15 bases. The CDR3 extends over 15 amino acids. The germline V gene has CDR1 MNHEY and CDR2 SVGAGI. The CDR3 region has the DNA TGTGCCAGCAGTCAGGGCGCGGGATGGACCGGGGAGCTGTTTTTT. It encodes CASSQGAGWTGELFF.

V gene TRBV5-1 combines with J gene TRBJ1-4; D remains unclear. Deletions cut 2 bases from V and 5 bases from J, with 10 bases between. Germline V gene data show CDR1 as SGHRS and CDR2 as YFSETQ. The CDR3 is made up of 14 amino acids. In DNA, the CDR3 is TGCGCCAGCAGCTTAACAGAGCAGAATGAAAAACTGTTTTTT. Residues: CASSLTEQNEKLFF.

The chain links TRBV6-5 to TRBJ2-7; 9 nucleotides line up with TRBD1. CDR1 is MNHEY and CDR2 is SVGAGI in the germline V gene. The CDR3 extends over 15 amino acids. V lost 5 bases to trimming and J lost 3 bases; unmatched junction nucleotides: 8. CDR3 sequence reads: CASSQPGQGYYEQYF. CDR3 nucleotides: TGTGCCAGCAGTCAACCGGGACAGGGTTACTACGAGCAGTACTTC.

The rearrangement uses TRBV19 and TRBJ1-6; possibly TRBD1 for D (6 bases). Trimming left V 6 bases short and J 0 bases short, with 12 bases between. Germline V CDR1 and CDR2: LNHDA, SQIVND (reference sequence). The CDR3 sequence is 16 residues long. The CDR3 spells CASRSPQGSYNSPLHF. CDR3 DNA sequence: TGTGCCAGTAGATCTCCACAGGGCTCCTATAATTCACCCCTCCACTTT.

The chain carries TRBV5-1 and TRBJ1-4, with 8 bases fitting TRBD1. Trimming cost V 0 bases and J 4 bases; bases outside gene matches: 2. This CDR3 region has 15 residues. CDR1 and CDR2 (germline): SGHRS, YFSETQ. Written as DNA, the CDR3 is TGCGCCAGCAGCTTGGGGACAGGGCATAATGAAAAACTGTTTTTT. The encoded protein is CASSLGTGHNEKLFF. The entire variable domain, with the rest obtained from reference TRBV5-1 and TRBJ1-4, is as follows: KAGVTQTPRYLIKTRGQQVTLSCSPISGHRSVSWYQQTPGQGLQFLFEYFSETQRNKGNFPGRFSGRQFSNSRSEMNVSTLELGDSALYLCASSLGTGHNEKLFFGSGTQLSVL.

V gene TRBV7-2 combines with J gene TRBJ2-7; 7 bases are shared with TRBD1. There are 14 residues in the CDR3. Germline CDR1 reads SGHTA; CDR2 reads FQGNSA. The V segment lost 5 bases and the J segment 5 bases; nucleotides outside the gene matches: 9. Written as DNA, the CDR3 is TGTGCCAGCAGCCCTAGGACAGGTGCGGACGAGCAGTACTTC. Its translation: CASSPRTGADEQYF.